This T cell receptor (beta chain) was captured by sequencing in a study of neurological immune-mediated disorders. Findings and caveats of the study: A possible signature appeared as one related-CDR3 cluster, in which phylogenetic grouping placed the repertoires of 18 of 34 multiple sclerosis patients. Sharing of CDR3 amino acid sequences among expanded clones across subjects was absent, suggesting private repertoires in all groups. HTLV-1-associated myelopathy had the most TCR clonal expansion, and multiple sclerosis had the least, less than healthy controls.

V lost 5 bases and J 5 bases, leaving 16 bases between the germline ends. CDR1 MNHEY and CDR2 SVGAGI come from the germline V gene. The length of the CDR3 is 15 residues. 5'RACE generated cDNA with 10-nucleotide random UMIs. TCRdb itself ran the 5' RACE reads through MiXCR, one entry per CDR3 protein. The sample shows roughly 74,000 distinct CDR3 sequences, around 5.2% of them seen only once. This clonotype was seen many times. Its matching antigen is unknown. This sequence joins TRBV6-5 and TRBJ1-5, with a tentative D call TRBD1 (6 bases). This TCR derives from a man between 18 and 29 years old with multiple sclerosis. The source material was PBMCs. CDR3 nucleotide sequence: TGTGCCAGCAGTCCTACAGGGTGGCGGGATCAGCCCCAGCATTTT. Protein sequence: CASSPTGWRDQPQHF.